This TCR beta chain is drawn from a study of T-cell memory formation after mild COVID-19. Study as a whole: Largely donor-specific sequence clusters came from a couple of donors. General study results and limits: In pre-infection memory, a portion of responding clones appeared, which suggested that cross-reactive memory joined. CD4+ contracting clones lay mainly in CM and EM, CD8+ ones in EMRA.

The ends lost 2 bases at V and 3 bases at J; junction bases unmatched: 7. CDR1 and CDR2 (germline): SGHRS, YFSETQ. The CDR3 runs 15 residues. This clonotype showed up just a few times. Its cognate antigen is unknown. From 5'RACE with constant-segment primers came TCR alpha and TCR beta cDNA libraries that carried sample barcodes and UMIs. One entry per CDR3 protein results from TCRdb running MiXCR on the 5' RACE reads. The data contain 250,000 to 300,000 distinct CDR3 sequences, around 15% of them singletons. The source of this sequence is a man younger than 35 who had mild COVID-19 (a few samples of this study predate the infection). Cell type and time point are not known. The chain has TRBV5-1 and TRBJ2-7; 8 positions match TRBD1. Sequencing was done on a sample of PBMCs or a T cell subset sorted from them (not recorded which). The CDR3 loop is CASSFSQGAFYEQYF. CDR3 DNA sequence: TGCGCCAGCAGCTTTTCCCAGGGGGCATTCTACGAGCAGTACTTC.